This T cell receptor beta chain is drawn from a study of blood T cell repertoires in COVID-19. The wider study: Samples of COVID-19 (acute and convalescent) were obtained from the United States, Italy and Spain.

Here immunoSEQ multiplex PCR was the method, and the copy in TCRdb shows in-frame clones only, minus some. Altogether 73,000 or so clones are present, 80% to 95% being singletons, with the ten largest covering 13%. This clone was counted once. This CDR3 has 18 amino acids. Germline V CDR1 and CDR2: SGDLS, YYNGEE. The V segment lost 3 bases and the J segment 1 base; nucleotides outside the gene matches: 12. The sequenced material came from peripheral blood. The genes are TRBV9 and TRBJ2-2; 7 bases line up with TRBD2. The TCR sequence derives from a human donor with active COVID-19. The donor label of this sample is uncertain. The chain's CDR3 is CASSALASKKLNTGELFF. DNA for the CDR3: TGTGCCAGCAGCGCACTAGCGTCTAAGAAATTGAACACCGGGGAGCTGTTTTTT.